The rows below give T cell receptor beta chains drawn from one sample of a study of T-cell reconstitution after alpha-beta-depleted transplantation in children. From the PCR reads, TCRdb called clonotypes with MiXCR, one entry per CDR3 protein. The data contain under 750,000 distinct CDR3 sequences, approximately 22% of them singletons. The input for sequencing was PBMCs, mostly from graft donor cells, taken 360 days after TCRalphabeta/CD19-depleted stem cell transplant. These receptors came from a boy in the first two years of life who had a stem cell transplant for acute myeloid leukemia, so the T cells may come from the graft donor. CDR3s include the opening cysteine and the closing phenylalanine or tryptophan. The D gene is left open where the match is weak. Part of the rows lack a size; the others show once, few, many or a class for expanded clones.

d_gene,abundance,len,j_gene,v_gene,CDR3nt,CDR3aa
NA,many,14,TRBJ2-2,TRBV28,TGTGCCAGCAGCCGGGGTCCGAACACCGGGGAGCTGTTTTTT,CASSRGPNTGELFF
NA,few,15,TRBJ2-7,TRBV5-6,TGTGCCAGCAGCTTGGAGGGGACACTAACCTACGAGCAGTACTTC,CASSLEGTLTYEQYF
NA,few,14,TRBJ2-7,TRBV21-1,TGTGCCAGCAGCATGACCGGCGGATGGCGCGAGCAGTACTTC,CASSMTGGWREQYF
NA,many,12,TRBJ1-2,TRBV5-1,TGCGCCAGCAGCTCAGGGGCCTATGGCTACACCTTC,CASSSGAYGYTF
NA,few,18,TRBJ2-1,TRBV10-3,TGTGCCATCATCTCCGGAAATGGTTTTTGGGGATCCTACAATGAGCAGTTCTTC,CAIISGNGFWGSYNEQFF
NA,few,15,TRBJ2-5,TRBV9,TGTGCCAGCAGCGTAGATCTCATCGTGGGGGAGACCCAGTACTTC,CASSVDLIVGETQYF
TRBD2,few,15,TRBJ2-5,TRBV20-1,TGCAGTGCTAGAGTTGGTAGCGGGGGCCAAGAGACCCAGTACTTC,CSARVGSGGQETQYF
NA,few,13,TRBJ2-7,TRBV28,TGTGCCAGCAGTTTATCTGCAGGCCACGAGCAGTACTTC,CASSLSAGHEQYF
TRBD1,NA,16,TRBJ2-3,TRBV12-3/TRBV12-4,TGTGCCAGCAGTTTAAGTCTCCGGGACAGGGTCGGGACGCAGTATTTT,CASSLSLRDRVGTQYF
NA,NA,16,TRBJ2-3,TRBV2,TGTGCCAGCAAGGCGGGGGCGCGACGATACACAGATACGCAGTATTTT,CASKAGARRYTDTQYF
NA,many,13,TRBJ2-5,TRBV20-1,TGCAGTACCCAGGGGTCCCACCAAGAGACCCAGTACTTC,CSTQGSHQETQYF
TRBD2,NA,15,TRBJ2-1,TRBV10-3,TGTGCCATCAGTGATAGCGGGGGCCCCTACAATGAGCAGTTCTTC,CAISDSGGPYNEQFF
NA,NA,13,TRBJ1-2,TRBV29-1,TGCAGCGTTGAAATCGGCAGAAACTATGGCTACACCTTC,CSVEIGRNYGYTF
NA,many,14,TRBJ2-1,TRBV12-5,TGTGCTAGCGACCGGGGGCCCCTCTACAATGAGCAGTTCTTC,CASDRGPLYNEQFF
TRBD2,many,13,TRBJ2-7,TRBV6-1,TGTGCCACCTCACGGACGGGGGGCTACGAGCAGTACTTC,CATSRTGGYEQYF
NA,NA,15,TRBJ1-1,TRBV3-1,TGTGCCAGCAGCCACCTGACAGGACCTAACGCTGAAGCTTTCTTT,CASSHLTGPNAEAFF